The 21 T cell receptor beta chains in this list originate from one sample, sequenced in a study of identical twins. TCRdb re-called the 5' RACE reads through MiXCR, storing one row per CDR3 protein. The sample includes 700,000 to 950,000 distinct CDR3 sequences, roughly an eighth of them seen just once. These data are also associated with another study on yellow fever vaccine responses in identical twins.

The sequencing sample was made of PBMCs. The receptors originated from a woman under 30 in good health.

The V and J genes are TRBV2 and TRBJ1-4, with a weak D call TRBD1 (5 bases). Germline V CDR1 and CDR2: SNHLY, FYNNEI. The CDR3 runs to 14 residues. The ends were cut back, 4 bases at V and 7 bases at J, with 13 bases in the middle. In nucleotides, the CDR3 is TGTGCCAGCAGTGTGACCAGGGTTGGTGAAAAACTGTTTTTT. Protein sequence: CASSVTRVGEKLFF.

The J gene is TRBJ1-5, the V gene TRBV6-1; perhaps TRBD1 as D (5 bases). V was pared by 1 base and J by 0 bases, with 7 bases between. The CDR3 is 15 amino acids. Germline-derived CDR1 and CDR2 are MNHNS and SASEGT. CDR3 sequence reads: CASSEDRTSNQPQHF. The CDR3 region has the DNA TGTGCCAGCAGTGAAGACAGGACTAGCAATCAGCCCCAGCATTTT.

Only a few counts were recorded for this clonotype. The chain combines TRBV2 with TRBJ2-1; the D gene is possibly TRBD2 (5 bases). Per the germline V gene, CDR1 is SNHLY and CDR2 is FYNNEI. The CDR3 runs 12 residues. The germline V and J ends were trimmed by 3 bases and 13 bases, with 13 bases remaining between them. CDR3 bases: TGTGCCAGCAGTGACGAGGGCCCGGTCCAGTTCTTC. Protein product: CASSDEGPVQFF.

Here the CDR3 reads CSAPGTGIYNEQFF. DNA of the CDR3: TGCAGTGCTCCCGGGACAGGCATCTACAATGAGCAGTTCTTC. This chain joins TRBV20-1 and TRBJ2-1; 8 bases match TRBD1. CDR3 length equals 14 residues. With 5 bases clipped from V and 3 bases from J, the junction kept 6 bases outside the gene matches. Germline loops: CDR1 DFQATT, CDR2 SNEGSKA (reference sequence).

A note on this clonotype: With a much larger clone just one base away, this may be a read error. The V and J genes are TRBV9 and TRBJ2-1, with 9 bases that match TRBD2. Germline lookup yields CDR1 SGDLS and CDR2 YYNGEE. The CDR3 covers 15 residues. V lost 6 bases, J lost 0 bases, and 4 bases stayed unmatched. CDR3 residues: CASTGSGSSYNEQFF. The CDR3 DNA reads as TGTGCCAGCACCGGTAGCGGGAGCTCCTACAATGAGCAGTTCTTC.

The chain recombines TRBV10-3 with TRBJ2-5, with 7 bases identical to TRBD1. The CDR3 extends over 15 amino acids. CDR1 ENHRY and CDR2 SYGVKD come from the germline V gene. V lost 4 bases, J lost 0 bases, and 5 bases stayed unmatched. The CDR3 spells CAISGGQKDQETQYF. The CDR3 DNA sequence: TGTGCCATCAGTGGGGGACAGAAGGACCAAGAGACCCAGTACTTC.

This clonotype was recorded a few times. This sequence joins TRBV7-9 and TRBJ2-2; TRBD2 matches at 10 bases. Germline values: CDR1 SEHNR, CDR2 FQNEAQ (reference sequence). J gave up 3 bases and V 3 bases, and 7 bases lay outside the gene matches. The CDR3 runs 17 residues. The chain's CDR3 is CASSFSSGRVYTGELFF. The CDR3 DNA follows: TGTGCCAGCAGCTTCTCTAGCGGGAGAGTGTACACCGGGGAGCTGTTTTTT.

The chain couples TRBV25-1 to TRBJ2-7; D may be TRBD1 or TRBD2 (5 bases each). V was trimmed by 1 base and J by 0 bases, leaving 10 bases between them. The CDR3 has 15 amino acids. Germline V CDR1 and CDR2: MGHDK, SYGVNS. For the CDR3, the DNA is TGTGCCAGCAGTGAATTGATGGGGGACTCCTACGAGCAGTACTTC. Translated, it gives CASSELMGDSYEQYF.

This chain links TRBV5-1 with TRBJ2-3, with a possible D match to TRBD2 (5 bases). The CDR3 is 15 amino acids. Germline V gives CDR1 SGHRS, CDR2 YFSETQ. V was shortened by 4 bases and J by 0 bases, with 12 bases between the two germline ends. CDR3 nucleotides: TGCGCCAGCAGCGTACGACGGGATAGCACAGATACGCAGTATTTT. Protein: CASSVRRDSTDTQYF.

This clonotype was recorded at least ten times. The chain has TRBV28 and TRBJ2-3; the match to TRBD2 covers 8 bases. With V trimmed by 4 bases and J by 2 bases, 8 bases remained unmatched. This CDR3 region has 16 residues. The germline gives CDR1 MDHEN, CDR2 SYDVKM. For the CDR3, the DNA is TGTGCCAGCAGTTCCCCTTCGGGGGGGCTCACAGATACGCAGTATTTT. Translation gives CASSSPSGGLTDTQYF.

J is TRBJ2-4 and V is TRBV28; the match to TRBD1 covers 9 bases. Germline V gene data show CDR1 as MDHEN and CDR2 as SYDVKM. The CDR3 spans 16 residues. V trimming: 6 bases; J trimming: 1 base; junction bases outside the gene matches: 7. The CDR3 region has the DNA TGTGCCAGCAGGCCAATCGGGACAGGGGCCAAAAACATTCAGTACTTC. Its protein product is CASRPIGTGAKNIQYF.

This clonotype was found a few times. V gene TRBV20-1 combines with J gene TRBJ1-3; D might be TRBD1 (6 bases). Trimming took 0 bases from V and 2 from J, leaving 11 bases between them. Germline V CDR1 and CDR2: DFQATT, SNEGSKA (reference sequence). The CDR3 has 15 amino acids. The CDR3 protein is CSARDLGAPGNTIYF. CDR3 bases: TGCAGTGCTAGAGATTTGGGGGCGCCTGGAAACACCATATATTTT.

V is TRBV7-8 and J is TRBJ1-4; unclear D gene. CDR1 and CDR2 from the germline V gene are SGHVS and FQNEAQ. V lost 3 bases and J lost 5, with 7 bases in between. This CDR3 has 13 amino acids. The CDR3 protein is CASSFWENEKLFF. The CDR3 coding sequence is TGTGCCAGCAGCTTTTGGGAGAATGAAAAACTGTTTTTT.

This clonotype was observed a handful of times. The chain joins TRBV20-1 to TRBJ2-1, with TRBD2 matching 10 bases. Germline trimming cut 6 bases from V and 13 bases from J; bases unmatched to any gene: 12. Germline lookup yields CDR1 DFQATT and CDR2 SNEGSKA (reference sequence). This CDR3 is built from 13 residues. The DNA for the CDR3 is TGCAGTGCCCGACCAAATAGCGGGGGGCCCCAGTTCTTC. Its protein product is CSARPNSGGPQFF.

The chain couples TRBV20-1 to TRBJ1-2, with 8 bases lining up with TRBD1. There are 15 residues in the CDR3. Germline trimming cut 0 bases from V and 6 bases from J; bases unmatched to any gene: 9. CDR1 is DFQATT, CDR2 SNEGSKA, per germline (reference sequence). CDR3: CSARDARQGANGYTF. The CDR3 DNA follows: TGCAGTGCTAGAGATGCAAGGCAGGGGGCGAATGGCTACACCTTC.

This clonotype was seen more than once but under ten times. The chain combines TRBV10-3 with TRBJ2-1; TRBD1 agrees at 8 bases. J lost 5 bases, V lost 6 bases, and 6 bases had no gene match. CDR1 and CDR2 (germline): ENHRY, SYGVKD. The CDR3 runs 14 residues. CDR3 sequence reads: CAISRGQGDNEQFF. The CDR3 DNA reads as TGTGCCATCAGCAGAGGACAGGGAGACAATGAGCAGTTCTTC.

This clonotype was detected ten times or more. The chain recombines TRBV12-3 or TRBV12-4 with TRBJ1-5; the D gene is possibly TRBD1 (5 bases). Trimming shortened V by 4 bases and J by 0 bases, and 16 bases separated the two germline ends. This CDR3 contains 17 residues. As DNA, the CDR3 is TGTGCCAGCAGTTCCTCAAGTATAGGGGCTAGCAATCAGCCCCAGCATTTT. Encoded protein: CASSSSSIGASNQPQHF.

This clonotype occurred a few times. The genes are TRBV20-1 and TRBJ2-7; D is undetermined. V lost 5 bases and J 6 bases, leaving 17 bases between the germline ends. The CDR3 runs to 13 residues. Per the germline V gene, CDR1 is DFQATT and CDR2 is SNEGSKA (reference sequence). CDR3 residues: CSAQKSSAVEQYF. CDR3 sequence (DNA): TGCAGTGCTCAGAAGTCCTCTGCTGTCGAGCAGTACTTC.

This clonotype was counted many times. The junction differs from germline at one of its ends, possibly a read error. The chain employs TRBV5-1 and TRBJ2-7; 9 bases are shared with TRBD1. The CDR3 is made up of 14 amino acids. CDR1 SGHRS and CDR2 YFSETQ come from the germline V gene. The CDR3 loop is CASSPGTGSSEQYF. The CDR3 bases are TGCGCCAGCAGCCCTGGGACAGGGTCCTCCGAGCAGTACTTC.

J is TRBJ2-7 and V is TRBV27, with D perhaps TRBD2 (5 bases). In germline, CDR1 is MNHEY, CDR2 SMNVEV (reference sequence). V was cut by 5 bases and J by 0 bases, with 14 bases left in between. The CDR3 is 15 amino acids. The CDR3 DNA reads TGTGCCAGCAGTGTAAGCGGTTACTCCTCCTACGAGCAGTACTTC. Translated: CASSVSGYSSYEQYF.

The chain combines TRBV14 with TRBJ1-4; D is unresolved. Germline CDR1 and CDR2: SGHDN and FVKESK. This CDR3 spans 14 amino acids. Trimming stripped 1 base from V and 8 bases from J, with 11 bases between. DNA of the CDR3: TGTGCCAGCAGCCAAGGTGGGGTCGGAGAAAAACTGTTTTTT. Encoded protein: CASSQGGVGEKLFF.